This entry describes one TCR beta chain. UMI-labeled TRB cDNA libraries were prepared by 5' RACE. TCRdb reprocessed the 5' RACE reads, with one entry per CDR3 protein and no DNA. The table gives approximately 47,000 distinct CDR3 sequences; the top ten clones make up around 2.5% of it. This sample is drawn from a study of CXCR3-negative and CXCR3-positive naive CD8 T cells. The CDR3 has 15 amino acids. CDR1 and CDR2 (germline): SGHRS, YFSETQ. The source of this sequence is a human donor in good health. Some clones in this sample may be carry-over from other donors' samples. Sequencing was performed on naive CXCR3- CD8+ T cells from blood. This sample's subset: CD45RO-CCR7+CD27+CD95- naive CD8+ T cells lacking CXCR3 (TNR3-). The chain combines TRBV5-1 with TRBJ2-7. CDR3 loop: CASSPDLDSAYEQYF. Full variable domain (missing parts from reference TRBV5-1 and TRBJ2-7): KAGVTQTPRYLIKTRGQQVTLSCSPISGHRSVSWYQQTPGQGLQFLFEYFSETQRNKGNFPGRFSGRQFSNSRSEMNVSTLELGDSALYLCASSPDLDSAYEQYFGPGTRLTVT.